Here is one T cell receptor beta chain with its context. Its antigen is not known. From 5'RACE with constant-segment primers came TCR alpha and TCR beta cDNA libraries that carried sample barcodes and UMIs. TCRdb re-derived calls from the 5' RACE reads in MiXCR, one entry per CDR3 protein. The sample contains about 430,000 distinct CDR3 sequences, 18% of which appear only once. The data were obtained in a study of T-cell memory formation after mild COVID-19. Study-wide results and limits: Cross-reactive memory apparently joined, as some responding clones appeared in pre-infection memory.

CDR3 size: 16 residues. In germline, CDR1 is LNHDA, CDR2 SQIVND (reference sequence). Trimming stripped 5 bases from V and 7 bases from J, with 23 bases between. Sequencing was done on a sample of PBMCs or a T cell subset sorted from them (not recorded which). The rearrangement uses TRBV19 and TRBJ1-2, with unresolved D. The receptor comes from a man aged 18 to 29 who had mild COVID-19 (a few samples of this study predate the infection). Cell type and time point are not known. CDR3 sequence: CASSEHRPPSGRGYTF. CDR3 DNA: TGTGCCAGTAGTGAACACCGGCCTCCTTCGGGTCGTGGCTACACCTTC.